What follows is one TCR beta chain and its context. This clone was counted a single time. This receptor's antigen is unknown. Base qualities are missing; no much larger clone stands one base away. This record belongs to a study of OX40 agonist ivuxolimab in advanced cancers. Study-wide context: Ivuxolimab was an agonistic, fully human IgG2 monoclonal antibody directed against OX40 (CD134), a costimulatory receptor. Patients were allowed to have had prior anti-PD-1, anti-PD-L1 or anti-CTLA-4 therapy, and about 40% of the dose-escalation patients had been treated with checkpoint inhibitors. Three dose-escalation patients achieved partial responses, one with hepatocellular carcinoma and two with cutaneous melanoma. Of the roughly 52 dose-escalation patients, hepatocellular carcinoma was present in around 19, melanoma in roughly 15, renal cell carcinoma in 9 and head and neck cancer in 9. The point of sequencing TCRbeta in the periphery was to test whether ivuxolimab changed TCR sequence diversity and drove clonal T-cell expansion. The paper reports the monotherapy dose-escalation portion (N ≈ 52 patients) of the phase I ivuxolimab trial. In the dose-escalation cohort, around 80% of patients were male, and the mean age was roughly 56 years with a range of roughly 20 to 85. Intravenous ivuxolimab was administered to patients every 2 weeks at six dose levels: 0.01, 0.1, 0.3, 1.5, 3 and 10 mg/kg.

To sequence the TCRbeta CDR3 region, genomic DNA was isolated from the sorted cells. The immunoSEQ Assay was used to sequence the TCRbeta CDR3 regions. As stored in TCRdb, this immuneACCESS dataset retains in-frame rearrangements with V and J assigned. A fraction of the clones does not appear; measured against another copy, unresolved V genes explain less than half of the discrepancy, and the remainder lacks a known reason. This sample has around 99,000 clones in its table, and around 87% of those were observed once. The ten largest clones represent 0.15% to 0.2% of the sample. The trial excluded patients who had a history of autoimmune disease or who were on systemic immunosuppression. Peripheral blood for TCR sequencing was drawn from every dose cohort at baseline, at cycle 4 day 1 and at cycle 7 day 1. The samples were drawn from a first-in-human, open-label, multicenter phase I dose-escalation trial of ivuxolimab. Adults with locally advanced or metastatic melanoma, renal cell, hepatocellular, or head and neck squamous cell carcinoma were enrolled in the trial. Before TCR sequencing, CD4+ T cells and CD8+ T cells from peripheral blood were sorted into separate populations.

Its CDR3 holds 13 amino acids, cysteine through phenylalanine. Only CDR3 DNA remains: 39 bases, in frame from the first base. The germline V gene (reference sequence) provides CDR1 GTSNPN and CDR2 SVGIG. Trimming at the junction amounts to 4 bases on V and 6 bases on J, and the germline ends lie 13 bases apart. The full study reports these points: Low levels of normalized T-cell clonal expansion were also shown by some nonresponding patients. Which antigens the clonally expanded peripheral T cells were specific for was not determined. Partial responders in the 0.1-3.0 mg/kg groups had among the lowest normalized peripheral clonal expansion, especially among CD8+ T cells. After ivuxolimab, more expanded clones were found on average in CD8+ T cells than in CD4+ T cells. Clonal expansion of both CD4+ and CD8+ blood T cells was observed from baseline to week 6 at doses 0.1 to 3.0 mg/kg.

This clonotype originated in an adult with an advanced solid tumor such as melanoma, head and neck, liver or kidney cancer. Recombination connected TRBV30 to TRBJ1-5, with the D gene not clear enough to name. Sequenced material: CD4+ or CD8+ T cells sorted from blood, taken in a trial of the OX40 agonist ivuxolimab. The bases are TGTGCCTGGAATACCGAGGCTTCTCAGCCCCAGCATTTT. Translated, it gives CAWNTEASQPQHF.